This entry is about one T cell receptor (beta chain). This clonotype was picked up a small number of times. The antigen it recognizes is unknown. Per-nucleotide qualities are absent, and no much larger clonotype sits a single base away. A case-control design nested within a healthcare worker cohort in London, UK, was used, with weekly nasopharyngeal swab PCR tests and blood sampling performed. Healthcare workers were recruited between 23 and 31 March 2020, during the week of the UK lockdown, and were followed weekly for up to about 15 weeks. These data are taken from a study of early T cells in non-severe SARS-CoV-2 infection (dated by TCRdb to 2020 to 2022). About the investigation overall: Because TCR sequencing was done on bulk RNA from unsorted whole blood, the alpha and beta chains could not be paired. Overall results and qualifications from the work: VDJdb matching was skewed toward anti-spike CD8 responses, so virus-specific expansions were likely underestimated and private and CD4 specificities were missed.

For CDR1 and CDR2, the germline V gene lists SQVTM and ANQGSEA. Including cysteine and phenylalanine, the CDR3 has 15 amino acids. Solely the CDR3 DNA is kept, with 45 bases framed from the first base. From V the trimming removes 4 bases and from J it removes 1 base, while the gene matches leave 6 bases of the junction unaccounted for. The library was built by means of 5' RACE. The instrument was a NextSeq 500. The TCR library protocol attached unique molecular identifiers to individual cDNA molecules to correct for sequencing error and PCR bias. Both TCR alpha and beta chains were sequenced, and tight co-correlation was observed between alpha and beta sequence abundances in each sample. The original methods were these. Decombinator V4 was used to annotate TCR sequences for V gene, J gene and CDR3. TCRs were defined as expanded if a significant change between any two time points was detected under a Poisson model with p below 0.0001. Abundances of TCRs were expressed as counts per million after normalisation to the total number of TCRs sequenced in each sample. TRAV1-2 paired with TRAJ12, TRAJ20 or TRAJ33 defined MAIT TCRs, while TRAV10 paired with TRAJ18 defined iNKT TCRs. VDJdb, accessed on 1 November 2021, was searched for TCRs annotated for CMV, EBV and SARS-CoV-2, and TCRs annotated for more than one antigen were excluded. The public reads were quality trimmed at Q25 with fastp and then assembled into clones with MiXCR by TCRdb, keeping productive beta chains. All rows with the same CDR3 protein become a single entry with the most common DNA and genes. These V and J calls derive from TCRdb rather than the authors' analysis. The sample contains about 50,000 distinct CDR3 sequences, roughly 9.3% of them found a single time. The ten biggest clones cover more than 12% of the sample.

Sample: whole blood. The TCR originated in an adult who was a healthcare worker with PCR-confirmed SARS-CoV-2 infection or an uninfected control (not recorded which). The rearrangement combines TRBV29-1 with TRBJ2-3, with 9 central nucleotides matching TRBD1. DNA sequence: TGCAGCGTTGGGGTGGGACAGGGACGCACAGATACGCAGTATTTT. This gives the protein CSVGVGQGRTDTQYF.